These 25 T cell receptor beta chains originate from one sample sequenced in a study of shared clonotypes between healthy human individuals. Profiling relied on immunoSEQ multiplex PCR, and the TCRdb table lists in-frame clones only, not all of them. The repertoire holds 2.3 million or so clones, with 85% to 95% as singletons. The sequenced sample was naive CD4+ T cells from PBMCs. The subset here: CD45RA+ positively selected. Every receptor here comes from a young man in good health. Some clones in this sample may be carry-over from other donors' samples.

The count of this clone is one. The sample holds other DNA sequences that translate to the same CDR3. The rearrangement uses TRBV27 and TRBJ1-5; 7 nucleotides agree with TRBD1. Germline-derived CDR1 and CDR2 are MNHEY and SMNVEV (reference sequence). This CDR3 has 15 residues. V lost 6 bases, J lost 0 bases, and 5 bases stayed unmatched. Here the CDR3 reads CASSRQGYSNQPQHF. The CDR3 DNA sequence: TGTGCCAGCAGCCGACAGGGCTATAGCAATCAGCCCCAGCATTTT.

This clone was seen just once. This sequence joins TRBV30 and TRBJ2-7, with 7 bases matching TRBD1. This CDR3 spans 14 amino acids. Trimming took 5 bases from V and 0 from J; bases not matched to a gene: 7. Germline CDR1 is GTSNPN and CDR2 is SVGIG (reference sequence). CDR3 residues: CAWRAGTVSYEQYF. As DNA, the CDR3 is TGTGCCTGGCGCGCCGGGACAGTCTCCTACGAGCAGTACTTC.

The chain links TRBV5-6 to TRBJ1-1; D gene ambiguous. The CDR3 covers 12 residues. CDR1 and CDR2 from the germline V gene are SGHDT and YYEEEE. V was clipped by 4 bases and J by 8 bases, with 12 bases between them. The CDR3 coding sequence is TGTGCCAGCAGCCTTGGGGTCCGGGAAGCTTTCTTT. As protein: CASSLGVREAFF.

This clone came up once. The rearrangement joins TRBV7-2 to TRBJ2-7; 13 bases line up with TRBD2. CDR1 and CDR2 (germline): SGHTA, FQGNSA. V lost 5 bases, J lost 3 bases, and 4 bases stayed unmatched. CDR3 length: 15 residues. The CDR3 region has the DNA TGTGCCAGCAGCGTCGGGACTAGCGGGAACTACGAGCAGTACTTC. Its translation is CASSVGTSGNYEQYF.

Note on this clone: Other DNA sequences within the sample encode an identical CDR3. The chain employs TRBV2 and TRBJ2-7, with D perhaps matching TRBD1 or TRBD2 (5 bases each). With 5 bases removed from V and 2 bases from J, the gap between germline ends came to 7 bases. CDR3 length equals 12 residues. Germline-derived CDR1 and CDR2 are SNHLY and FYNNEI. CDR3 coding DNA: TGTGCCAGCAGTAGGGGACCCTACGAGCAGTACTTC. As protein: CASSRGPYEQYF.

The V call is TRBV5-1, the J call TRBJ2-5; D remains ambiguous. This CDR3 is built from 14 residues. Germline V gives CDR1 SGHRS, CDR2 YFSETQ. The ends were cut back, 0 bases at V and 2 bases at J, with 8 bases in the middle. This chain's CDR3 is CASSLESVQETQYF. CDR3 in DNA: TGCGCCAGCAGCTTGGAAAGCGTACAAGAGACCCAGTACTTC.

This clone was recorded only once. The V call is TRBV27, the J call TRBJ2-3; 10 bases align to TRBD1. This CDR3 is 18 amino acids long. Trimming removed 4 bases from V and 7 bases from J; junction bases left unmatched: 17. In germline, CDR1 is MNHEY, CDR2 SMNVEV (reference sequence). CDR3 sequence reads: CASSYGRSGTGVGNTQYF. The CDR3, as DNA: TGTGCCAGCAGTTACGGGAGGTCGGGGACAGGGGTTGGAAATACGCAGTATTTT.

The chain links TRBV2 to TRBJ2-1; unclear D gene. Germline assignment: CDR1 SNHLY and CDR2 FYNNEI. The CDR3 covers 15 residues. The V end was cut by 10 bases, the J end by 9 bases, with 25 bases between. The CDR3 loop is CATLPVPLRACEQFF. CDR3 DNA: TGTGCCACCCTCCCCGTCCCCCTTCGCGCGTGTGAGCAGTTCTTC. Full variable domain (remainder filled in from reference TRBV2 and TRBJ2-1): EPEVTQTPSHQVTQMGQEVILRCVPISNHLYFYWYRQILGQKVEFLVSFYNNEISEKSEIFDDQFSVERPDGSNFTLKIRSTKLEDSAMYFCATLPVPLRACEQFFGPGTRLTVL.

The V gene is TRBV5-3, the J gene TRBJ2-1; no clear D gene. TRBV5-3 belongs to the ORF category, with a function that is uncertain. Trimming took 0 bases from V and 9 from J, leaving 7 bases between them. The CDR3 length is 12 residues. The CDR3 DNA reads TGTGCCAGAAGCTTGGGTAACGGTGAGCAGTTCTTC. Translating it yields CARSLGNGEQFF.

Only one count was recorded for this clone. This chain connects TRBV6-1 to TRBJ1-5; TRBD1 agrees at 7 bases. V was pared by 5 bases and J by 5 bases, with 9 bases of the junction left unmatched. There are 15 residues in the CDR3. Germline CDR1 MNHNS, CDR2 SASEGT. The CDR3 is CASSFDRAEYQPQHF. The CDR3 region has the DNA TGTGCCAGCAGTTTTGACAGGGCTGAGTATCAGCCCCAGCATTTT.

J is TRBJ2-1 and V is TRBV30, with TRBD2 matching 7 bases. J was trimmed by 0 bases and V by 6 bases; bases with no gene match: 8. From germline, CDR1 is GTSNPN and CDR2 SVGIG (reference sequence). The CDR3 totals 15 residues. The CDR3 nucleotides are TGTGCCTGCAACTCGGGGGGTAGCTCCTACAATGAGCAGTTCTTC. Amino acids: CACNSGGSSYNEQFF.

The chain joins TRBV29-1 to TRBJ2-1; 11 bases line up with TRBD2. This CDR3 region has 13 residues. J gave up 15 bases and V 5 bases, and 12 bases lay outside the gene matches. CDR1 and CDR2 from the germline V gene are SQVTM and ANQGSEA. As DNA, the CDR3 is TGCAGCGTTCTGGGTAGCGGGAGGGCCTGGGCGTTCTTC. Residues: CSVLGSGRAWAFF.

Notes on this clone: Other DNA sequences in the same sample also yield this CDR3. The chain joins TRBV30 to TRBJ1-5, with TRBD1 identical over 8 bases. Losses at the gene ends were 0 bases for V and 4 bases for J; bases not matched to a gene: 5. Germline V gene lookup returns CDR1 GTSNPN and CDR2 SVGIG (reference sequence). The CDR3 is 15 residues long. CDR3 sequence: CAWSVLQGVNQPQHF. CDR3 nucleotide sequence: TGTGCCTGGAGTGTATTACAGGGGGTAAATCAGCCCCAGCATTTT. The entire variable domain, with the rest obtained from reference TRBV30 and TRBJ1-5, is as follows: SQTIHQWPATLVQPVGSPLSLECTVEGTSNPNLYWYRQAAGRGLQLLFYSVGIGQISSEVPQNLSASRPQDRQFILSSKKLLLSDSGFYLCAWSVLQGVNQPQHFGDGTRLSIL.

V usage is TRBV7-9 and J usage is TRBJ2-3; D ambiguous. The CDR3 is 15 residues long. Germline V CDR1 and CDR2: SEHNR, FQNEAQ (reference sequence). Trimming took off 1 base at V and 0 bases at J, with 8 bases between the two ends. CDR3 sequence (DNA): TGTGCCAGCAGCTTAGGGTCGCACAGCACAGATACGCAGTATTTT. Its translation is CASSLGSHSTDTQYF.

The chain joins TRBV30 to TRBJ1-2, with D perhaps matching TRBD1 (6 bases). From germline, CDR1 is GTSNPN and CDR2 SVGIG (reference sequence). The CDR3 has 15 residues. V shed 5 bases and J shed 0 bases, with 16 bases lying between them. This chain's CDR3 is CAWLPRDTPNYGYTF. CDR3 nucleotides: TGTGCCTGGTTGCCCCGGGACACTCCTAACTATGGCTACACCTTC.

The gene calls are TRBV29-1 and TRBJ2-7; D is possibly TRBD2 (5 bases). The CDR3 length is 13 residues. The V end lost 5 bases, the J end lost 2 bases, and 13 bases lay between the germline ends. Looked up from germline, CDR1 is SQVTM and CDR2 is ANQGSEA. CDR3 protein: CSVKGVGTYEQYF. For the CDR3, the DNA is TGCAGCGTTAAGGGAGTGGGGACCTACGAGCAGTACTTC.

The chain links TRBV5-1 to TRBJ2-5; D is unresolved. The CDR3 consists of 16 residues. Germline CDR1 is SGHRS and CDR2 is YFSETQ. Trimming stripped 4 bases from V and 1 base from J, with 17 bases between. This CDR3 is CASSPLDGLTQETQYF. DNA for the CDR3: TGCGCCAGCAGCCCTTTGGACGGGTTAACCCAAGAGACCCAGTACTTC.

The CDR3 DNA reads TGTGCCAGCAGCTTAGGACGCCCAGGACTAGCGGGGGATACGCAGTATTTT. It codes for CASSLGRPGLAGDTQYF. The chain joins TRBV7-3 to TRBJ2-3; 12 bases map to TRBD2. With 2 bases clipped from V and 6 bases from J, the junction kept 9 bases outside the gene matches. CDR3 length equals 17 residues. Per the germline V gene, CDR1 is SGHTA and CDR2 is FQGTGA.

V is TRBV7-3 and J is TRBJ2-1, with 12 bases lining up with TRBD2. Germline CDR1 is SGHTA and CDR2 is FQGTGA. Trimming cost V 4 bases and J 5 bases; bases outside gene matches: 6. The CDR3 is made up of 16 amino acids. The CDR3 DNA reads TGTGCCAGCAGCTATCCGGGACTAGCGGGCCACAATGAGCAGTTCTTC. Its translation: CASSYPGLAGHNEQFF.

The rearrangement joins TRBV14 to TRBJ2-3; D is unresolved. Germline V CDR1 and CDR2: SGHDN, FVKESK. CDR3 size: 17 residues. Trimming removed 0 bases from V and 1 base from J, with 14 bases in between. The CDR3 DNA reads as TGTGCCAGCAGCCAAGATAGGCTGGCGGCTGGCACAGATACGCAGTATTTT. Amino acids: CASSQDRLAAGTDTQYF.

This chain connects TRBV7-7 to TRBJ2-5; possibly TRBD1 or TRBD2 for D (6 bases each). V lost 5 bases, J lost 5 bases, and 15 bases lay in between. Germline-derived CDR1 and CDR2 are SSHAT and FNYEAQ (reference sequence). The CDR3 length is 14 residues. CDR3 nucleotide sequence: TGTGCCAGCAGCATGATAGGGGGGAGCGAGACCCAGTACTTC. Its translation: CASSMIGGSETQYF.

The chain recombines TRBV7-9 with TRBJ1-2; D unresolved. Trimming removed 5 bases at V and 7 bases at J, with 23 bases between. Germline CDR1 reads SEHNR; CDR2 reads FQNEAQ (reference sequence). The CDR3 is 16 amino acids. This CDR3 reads CASSPTPSPGFRGYTF. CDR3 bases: TGTGCCAGCAGCCCAACTCCGAGCCCGGGATTCCGTGGCTACACCTTC.

The CDR3 DNA follows: TGTGCCAGCAGCCAAGATACCGGGCCCGACTCCTACGAGCAGTACTTC. Protein: CASSQDTGPDSYEQYF. V gene TRBV14 combines with J gene TRBJ2-7; no firm D call. V lost 0 bases to trimming and J lost 0 bases, with 12 bases between them. Germline V lookup: CDR1 SGHDN, CDR2 FVKESK. The CDR3 totals 16 residues.

The CDR3 nucleotides read TGCGCCAGCAGCGTTCACACCGGGCCAGTATACAATGAGCAGTTCTTC. This sequence encodes CASSVHTGPVYNEQFF. The chain has TRBV4-3 and TRBJ2-1, with D unclear. V dropped 5 bases and J dropped 4 bases, with 18 bases sitting between them. The CDR3 runs to 16 residues. Germline loops: CDR1 LGHNA, CDR2 YSLEER.

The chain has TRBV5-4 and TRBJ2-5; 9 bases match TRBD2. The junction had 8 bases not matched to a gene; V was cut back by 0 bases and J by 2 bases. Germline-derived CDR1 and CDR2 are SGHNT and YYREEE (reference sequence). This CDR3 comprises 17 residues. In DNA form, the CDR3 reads TGTGCCAGCAGCTTGGCCAAGCTAGCGGGGATGCAAGAGACCCAGTACTTC. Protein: CASSLAKLAGMQETQYF.